This is a list of T cell receptor beta chains from one sample in a study of neurological immune-mediated disorders. TCRdb fed the 5' RACE reads into MiXCR, producing one record per CDR3 protein. This sample has 50,000 to 65,000 distinct CDR3 sequences, with 4% to 5.5% found just once. Input material: PBMCs. These receptors came from a woman aged 45-59 years with multiple sclerosis. Both conserved end residues are part of each CDR3. The D gene is left open where the match is weak. For some rows the clone size is stated as once, few or many, or as a class when expanded; others skip it.

clone size | D gene | J gene | V gene | CDR3 protein | CDR3 DNA
NA | TRBD2 | TRBJ2-1 | TRBV6-2/TRBV6-3 | CASEPSLAGGPEQFF | TGTGCCAGCGAACCATCACTAGCGGGGGGGCCTGAGCAGTTCTTC
many | NA | TRBJ2-2 | TRBV6-1 | CASSERGRNTGELFF | TGTGCCAGCAGTGAACGCGGCAGAAACACCGGGGAGCTGTTTTTT
NA | NA | TRBJ1-5 | TRBV20-1 | CSALGGDQPQHF | TGCAGTGCTTTGGGGGGAGATCAGCCCCAGCATTTT
many | NA | TRBJ1-1 | TRBV28 | CASKSLQRGLTEAFF | TGTGCCAGCAAAAGCCTCCAGAGGGGGTTAACTGAAGCTTTCTTT
many | NA | TRBJ1-1 | TRBV29-1 | CSVGWGGNTEAFF | TGCAGCGTTGGGTGGGGGGGGAACACTGAAGCTTTCTTT
many | TRBD1 | TRBJ2-2 | TRBV10-3 | CAISEPRQGGLVAGELFF | TGTGCCATCAGTGAGCCAAGACAGGGGGGGCTTGTCGCCGGGGAGCTGTTTTTT
many | NA | TRBJ1-1 | TRBV3-1 | CASSQDHEGNTEAFF | TGTGCCAGCAGCCAAGATCACGAGGGAAACACTGAAGCTTTCTTT
few | NA | TRBJ1-5 | TRBV2 | CASSGRGANSNQPQHF | TGTGCCAGCAGTGGAAGGGGAGCTAATAGCAATCAGCCCCAGCATTTT
many | NA | TRBJ2-5 | TRBV7-2 | CASSLGAGAQETQYF | TGTGCCAGCAGCTTAGGGGCGGGGGCCCAAGAGACCCAGTACTTC
many | NA | TRBJ1-1 | TRBV6-2/TRBV6-3 | CASSNPGHHTEAFF | TGTGCCAGCAGTAATCCGGGACACCACACTGAAGCTTTCTTT
many | TRBD2 | TRBJ2-3 | TRBV12-3/TRBV12-4 | CASSPFVAGPGTDTQYF | TGTGCCAGCAGTCCCTTTGTAGCGGGACCTGGCACAGATACGCAGTATTTT
many | NA | TRBJ1-1 | TRBV20-1 | CSAEAGGEAFF | TGCAGTGCTGAGGCTGGGGGGGAAGCTTTCTTT
many | NA | TRBJ1-5 | TRBV20-1 | CSAGRQPNQPQNF | TGCAGTGCTGGCCGACAGCCAAATCAGCCCCAGAATTTT
many | NA | TRBJ1-5 | TRBV12-3/TRBV12-4 | CASSLDSFLNQPQHF | TGTGCCAGCAGTTTAGACAGCTTCCTAAATCAGCCCCAGCATTTT
NA | NA | TRBJ1-1 | TRBV6-1 | CASSPSLTENTEAFF | TGTGCCAGCAGCCCTTCTTTGACGGAGAACACTGAAGCTTTCTTT
many | TRBD1 | TRBJ1-1 | TRBV11-3 | CASSKGQGANHEAFF | TGTGCCAGCAGCAAAGGACAGGGGGCAAACCATGAAGCTTTCTTT
many | NA | TRBJ1-1 | TRBV20-1 | CSASKRGNTEAFF | TGCAGTGCTAGCAAAAGGGGGAACACTGAAGCTTTCTTT
many | NA | TRBJ1-1 | TRBV7-9 | CASSQSGGATEAFF | TGTGCCAGCAGCCAGTCGGGGGGGGCCACTGAAGCTTTCTTT
many | NA | TRBJ1-5 | TRBV6-6 | CASSPGGNQPQHF | TGTGCCAGCAGTCCCGGGGGTAATCAGCCCCAGCATTTT
many | TRBD1 | TRBJ1-1 | TRBV6-2/TRBV6-3 | CASSHGTGLEAFF | TGTGCCAGCAGCCACGGGACAGGGTTAGAAGCTTTCTTT
many | NA | TRBJ2-5 | TRBV11-2 | CASSTKETQYF | TGTGCCAGCAGCACCAAAGAGACCCAGTACTTC
many | NA | TRBJ1-5 | TRBV20-1 | CSARLPWAENQPQHF | TGCAGTGCTAGATTACCATGGGCGGAAAATCAGCCCCAGCATTTT
many | NA | TRBJ1-5 | TRBV20-1 | CSAPDRRSNQPQHF | TGCAGTGCTCCCGACCGAAGGAGCAATCAGCCCCAGCATTTT
few | TRBD2 | TRBJ2-7 | TRBV4-3 | CASSRGEAGKAYEQYF | TGCGCCAGCAGCCGAGGGGAAGCGGGGAAGGCCTACGAGCAGTACTTC
NA | NA | TRBJ2-2 | TRBV7-6 | CASSLDLGGELFF | TGTGCCAGCAGCCTAGACCTCGGCGGGGAGCTGTTTTTT
many | TRBD1 | TRBJ2-5 | TRBV10-3 | CAISEDRGVGETQYF | TGTGCCATCAGTGAGGACAGGGGAGTTGGGGAGACCCAGTACTTC
few | NA | TRBJ1-5 | TRBV20-1 | CSASNGNQPQNF | TGCAGTGCTAGTAACGGCAATCAGCCCCAGAATTTT
many | NA | TRBJ2-3 | TRBV20-1 | CSVGLPSTDTQYF | TGCAGTGTAGGACTACCCAGCACAGATACGCAGTATTTT
many | NA | TRBJ1-1 | TRBV20-1 | CSALRPTVRDPEAFF | TGCAGTGCCTTACGGCCCACAGTAAGGGACCCCGAAGCTTTCTTT
many | NA | TRBJ2-3 | TRBV12-3/TRBV12-4 | CASSSRGGDTDTQYF | TGTGCCAGCAGTTCTCGCGGGGGCGACACAGATACGCAGTATTTT
many | NA | TRBJ2-5 | TRBV5-1 | CASSFGGVVGETQYF | TGCGCCAGCAGCTTCGGTGGGGTGGTCGGAGAGACCCAGTACTTC
many | NA | TRBJ2-5 | TRBV29-1 | CSVKGIKRPGLQETQYF | TGCAGCGTGAAGGGGATCAAGAGACCTGGGCTCCAAGAGACCCAGTACTTC
few | TRBD1 | TRBJ2-5 | TRBV5-1 | CASSLGQIQETQYF | TGCGCCAGCAGCCTGGGACAGATCCAAGAGACCCAGTACTTC
once | NA | TRBJ2-1 | TRBV11-2 | CASSLAGRTNEQFF | TGTGCCAGCAGCTTAGCAGGCAGGACTAATGAGCAGTTCTTC
NA | NA | TRBJ2-3 | TRBV5-1 | CASSFSDGTDTQYF | TGCGCCAGCAGCTTTTCCGACGGCACAGATACGCAGTATTTT
many | NA | TRBJ1-5 | TRBV9 | CASSPGISSNQPQHF | TGTGCCAGCAGCCCAGGGATTTCTAGCAATCAGCCCCAGCATTTT
many | NA | TRBJ1-6 | TRBV15 | CATSGPFRGSSPLHF | TGTGCCACCAGCGGCCCTTTCCGGGGAAGTTCACCCCTCCACTTT
many | TRBD1 | TRBJ2-5 | TRBV20-1 | CSASDRGPETQYF | TGCAGTGCTTCCGACAGGGGGCCGGAGACCCAGTACTTC
many | NA | TRBJ2-5 | TRBV14 | CASSPAQGRETQYF | TGTGCCAGCAGCCCGGCACAGGGTCGGGAGACCCAGTACTTC
many | TRBD2 | TRBJ2-1 | TRBV20-1 | CSARDPGGAFNEQFF | TGCAGTGCTAGAGACCCCGGGGGGGCCTTCAATGAGCAGTTCTTC
many | NA | TRBJ2-3 | TRBV2 | CASGDDGVGTDTQYF | TGTGCCAGCGGGGACGACGGGGTGGGCACAGATACGCAGTATTTT
many | NA | TRBJ2-1 | TRBV29-1 | CSVEVLGDNEQFF | TGCAGCGTTGAAGTTTTAGGGGACAATGAGCAGTTCTTC
many | NA | TRBJ2-3 | TRBV5-1 | CASSLGDVGTDTQYF | TGCGCCAGCAGCTTGGGGGACGTCGGGACAGATACGCAGTATTTT
few | NA | TRBJ2-7 | TRBV2 | CASSVWGTSNEQYF | TGTGCCAGCAGTGTATGGGGAACCTCCAACGAGCAGTACTTC
many | NA | TRBJ2-7 | TRBV4-1 | CASSQGMAGHLREQYF | TGCGCCAGCAGCCAAGGTATGGCCGGGCACCTACGCGAGCAGTACTTC
NA | TRBD2 | TRBJ2-5 | TRBV10-3 | CACGGTSTKTQYF | TGTGCCTGCGGCGGGACTAGCACGAAGACCCAGTACTTC
many | TRBD1 | TRBJ2-4 | TRBV19 | CASSRTGTGWNIQYF | TGTGCCAGTAGCCGCACCGGGACAGGGTGGAACATTCAGTACTTC
NA | NA | TRBJ1-6 | TRBV7-2 | CASSPPGRNSPLNF | TGTGCCAGCAGCCCTCCGGGACGGAATTCACCCCTCAACTTT